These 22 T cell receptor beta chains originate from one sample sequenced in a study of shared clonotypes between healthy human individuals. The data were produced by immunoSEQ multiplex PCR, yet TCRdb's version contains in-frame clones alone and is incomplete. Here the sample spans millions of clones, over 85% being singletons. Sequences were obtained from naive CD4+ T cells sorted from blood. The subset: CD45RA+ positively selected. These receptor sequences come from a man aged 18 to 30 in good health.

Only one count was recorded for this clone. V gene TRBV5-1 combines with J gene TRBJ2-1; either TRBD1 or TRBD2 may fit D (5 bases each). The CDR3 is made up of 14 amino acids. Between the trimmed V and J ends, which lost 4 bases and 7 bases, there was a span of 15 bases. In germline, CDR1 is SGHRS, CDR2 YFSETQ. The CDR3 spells CASSKGQEGNEQFF. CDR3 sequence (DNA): TGCGCCAGCAGCAAAGGACAAGAGGGTAATGAGCAGTTCTTC.

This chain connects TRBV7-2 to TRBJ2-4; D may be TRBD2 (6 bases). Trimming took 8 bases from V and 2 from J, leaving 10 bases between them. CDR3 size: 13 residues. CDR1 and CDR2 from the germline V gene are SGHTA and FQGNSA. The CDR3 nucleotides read TGTGCCAGCGGAGGGGTACCCAAAAACATTCAGTACTTC. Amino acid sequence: CASGGVPKNIQYF.

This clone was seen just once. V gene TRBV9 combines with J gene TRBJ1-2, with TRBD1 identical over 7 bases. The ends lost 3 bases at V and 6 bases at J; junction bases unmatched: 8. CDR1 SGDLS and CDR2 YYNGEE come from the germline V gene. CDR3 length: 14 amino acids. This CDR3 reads CASSAQTGYDGYTF. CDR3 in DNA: TGTGCCAGCAGCGCCCAGACAGGGTACGATGGCTACACCTTC.

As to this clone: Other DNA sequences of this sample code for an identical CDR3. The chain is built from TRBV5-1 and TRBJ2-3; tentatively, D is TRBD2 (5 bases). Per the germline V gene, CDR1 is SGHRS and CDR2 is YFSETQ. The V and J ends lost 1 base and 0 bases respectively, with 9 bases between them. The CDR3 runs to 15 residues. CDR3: CASSLTGVSTDTQYF. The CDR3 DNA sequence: TGCGCCAGCAGCTTGACCGGGGTAAGCACAGATACGCAGTATTTT. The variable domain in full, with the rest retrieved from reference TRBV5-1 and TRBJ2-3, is KAGVTQTPRYLIKTRGQQVTLSCSPISGHRSVSWYQQTPGQGLQFLFEYFSETQRNKGNFPGRFSGRQFSNSRSEMNVSTLELGDSALYLCASSLTGVSTDTQYFGPGTRLTVL.

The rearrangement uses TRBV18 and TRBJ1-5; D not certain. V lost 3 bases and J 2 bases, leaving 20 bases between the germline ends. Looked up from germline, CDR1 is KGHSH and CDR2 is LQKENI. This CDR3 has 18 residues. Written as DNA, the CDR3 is TGTGCCAGCTCACCGAGCGACATCCTCATAAGGGGCAATCAGCCCCAGCATTTT. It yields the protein CASSPSDILIRGNQPQHF.

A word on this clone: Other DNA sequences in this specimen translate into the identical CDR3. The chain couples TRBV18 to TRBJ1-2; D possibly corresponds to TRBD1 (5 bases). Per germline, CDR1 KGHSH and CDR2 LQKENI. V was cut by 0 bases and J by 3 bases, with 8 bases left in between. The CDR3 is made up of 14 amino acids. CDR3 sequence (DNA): TGTGCCAGCTCACCACCGAGGGGAGACTATGGCTACACCTTC. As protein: CASSPPRGDYGYTF.

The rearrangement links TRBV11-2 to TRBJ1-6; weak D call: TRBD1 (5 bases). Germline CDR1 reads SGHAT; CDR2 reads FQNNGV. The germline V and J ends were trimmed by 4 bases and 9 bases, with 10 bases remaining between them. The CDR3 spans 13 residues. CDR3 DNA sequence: TGTGCCAGCAGCTCCCCAGGGATTTCACCCCTCCACTTT. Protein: CASSSPGISPLHF.

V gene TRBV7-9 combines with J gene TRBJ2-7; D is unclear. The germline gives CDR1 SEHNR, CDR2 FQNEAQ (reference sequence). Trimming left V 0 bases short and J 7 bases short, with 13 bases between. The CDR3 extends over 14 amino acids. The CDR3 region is CASSLAQVRREQYF. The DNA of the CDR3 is TGTGCCAGCAGCTTAGCGCAAGTAAGAAGGGAGCAGTACTTC.

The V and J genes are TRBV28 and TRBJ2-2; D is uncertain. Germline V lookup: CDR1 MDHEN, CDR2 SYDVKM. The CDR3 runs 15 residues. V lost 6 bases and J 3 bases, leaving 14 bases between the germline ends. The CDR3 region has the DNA TGTGCCAGCAGCCCTGGACGGATCTACACCGGGGAGCTGTTTTTT. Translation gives CASSPGRIYTGELFF.

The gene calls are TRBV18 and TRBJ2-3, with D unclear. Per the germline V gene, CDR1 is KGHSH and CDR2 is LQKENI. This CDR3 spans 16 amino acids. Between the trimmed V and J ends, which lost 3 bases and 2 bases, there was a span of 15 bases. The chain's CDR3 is CASSPQLTPATDTQYF. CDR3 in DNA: TGTGCCAGCTCACCCCAATTGACCCCCGCCACAGATACGCAGTATTTT.

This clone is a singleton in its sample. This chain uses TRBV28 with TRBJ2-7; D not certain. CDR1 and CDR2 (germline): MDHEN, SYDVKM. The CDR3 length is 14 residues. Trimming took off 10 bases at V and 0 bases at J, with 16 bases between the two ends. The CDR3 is CATLGPNFSYEQYF. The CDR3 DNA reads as TGTGCCACCCTCGGACCGAACTTCTCCTACGAGCAGTACTTC.

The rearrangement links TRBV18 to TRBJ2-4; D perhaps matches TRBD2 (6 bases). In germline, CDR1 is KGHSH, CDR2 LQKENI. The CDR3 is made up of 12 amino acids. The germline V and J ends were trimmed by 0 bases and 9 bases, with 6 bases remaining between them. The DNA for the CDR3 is TGTGCCAGCTCACCACCGGGGGGCATTCAGTACTTC. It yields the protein CASSPPGGIQYF.

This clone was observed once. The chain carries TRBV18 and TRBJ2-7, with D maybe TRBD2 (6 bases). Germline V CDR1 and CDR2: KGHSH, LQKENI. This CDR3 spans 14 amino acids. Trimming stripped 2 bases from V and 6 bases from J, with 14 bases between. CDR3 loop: CASSPNPGVSEQYF. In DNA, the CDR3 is TGTGCCAGCTCACCAAATCCGGGAGTATCCGAGCAGTACTTC.

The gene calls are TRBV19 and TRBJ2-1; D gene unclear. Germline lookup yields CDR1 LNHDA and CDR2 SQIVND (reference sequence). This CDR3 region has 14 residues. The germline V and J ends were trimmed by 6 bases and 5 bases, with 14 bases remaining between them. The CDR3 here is CASRGFPSNNEQFF. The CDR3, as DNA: TGTGCCAGTAGGGGCTTCCCATCCAACAATGAGCAGTTCTTC.

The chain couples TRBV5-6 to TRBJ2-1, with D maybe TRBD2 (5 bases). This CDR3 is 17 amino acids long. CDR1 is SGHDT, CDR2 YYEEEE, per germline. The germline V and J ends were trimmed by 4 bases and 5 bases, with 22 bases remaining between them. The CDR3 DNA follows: TGTGCCAGCAGCCCCCGGTGGTCGGGGAGTGGGAACAATGAGCAGTTCTTC. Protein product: CASSPRWSGSGNNEQFF.

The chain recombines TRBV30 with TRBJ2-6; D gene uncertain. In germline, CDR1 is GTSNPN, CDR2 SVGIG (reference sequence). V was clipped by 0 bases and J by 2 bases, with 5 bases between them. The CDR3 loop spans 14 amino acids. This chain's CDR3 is CAWSVTAGANVLTF. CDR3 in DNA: TGTGCCTGGAGTGTAACAGCTGGGGCCAACGTCCTGACTTTC.

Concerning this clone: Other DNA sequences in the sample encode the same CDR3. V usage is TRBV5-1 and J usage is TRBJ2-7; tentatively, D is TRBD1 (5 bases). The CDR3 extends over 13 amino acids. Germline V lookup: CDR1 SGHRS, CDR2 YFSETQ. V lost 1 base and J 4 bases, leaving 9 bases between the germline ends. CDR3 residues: CASSLTGAYEQYF. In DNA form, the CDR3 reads TGCGCCAGCAGCTTGACAGGTGCGTACGAGCAGTACTTC.

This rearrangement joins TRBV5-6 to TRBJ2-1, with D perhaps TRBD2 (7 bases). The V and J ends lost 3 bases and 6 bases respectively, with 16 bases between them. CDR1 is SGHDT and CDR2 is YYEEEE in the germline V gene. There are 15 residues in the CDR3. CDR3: CASSSGGTKPNEQFF. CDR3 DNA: TGTGCCAGCAGCTCCGGGGGGACAAAACCCAATGAGCAGTTCTTC. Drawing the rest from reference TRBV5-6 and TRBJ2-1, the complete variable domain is DAGVTQSPTHLIKTRGQQVTLRCSPKSGHDTVSWYQQALGQGPQFIFQYYEEEERQRGNFPDRFSGHQFPNYSSELNVNALLLGDSALYLCASSSGGTKPNEQFFGPGTRLTVL.

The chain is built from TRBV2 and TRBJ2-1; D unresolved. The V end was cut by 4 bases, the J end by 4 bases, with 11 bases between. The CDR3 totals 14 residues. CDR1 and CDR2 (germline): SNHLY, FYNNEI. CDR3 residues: CASSVGSPYNEQFF. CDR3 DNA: TGTGCCAGCAGTGTTGGCAGTCCTTACAATGAGCAGTTCTTC.

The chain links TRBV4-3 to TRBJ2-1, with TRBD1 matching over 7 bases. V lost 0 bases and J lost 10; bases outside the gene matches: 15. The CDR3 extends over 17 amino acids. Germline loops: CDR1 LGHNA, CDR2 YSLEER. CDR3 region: CASSQDIGQAPLREQFF. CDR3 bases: TGCGCCAGCAGCCAAGATATTGGACAGGCCCCCCTAAGGGAGCAGTTCTTC.

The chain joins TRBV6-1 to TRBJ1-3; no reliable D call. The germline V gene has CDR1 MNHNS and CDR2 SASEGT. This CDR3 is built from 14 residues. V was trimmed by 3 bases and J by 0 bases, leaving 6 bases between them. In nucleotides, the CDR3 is TGTGCCAGCAGTGACCAGATCTCTGGAAACACCATATATTTT. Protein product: CASSDQISGNTIYF.

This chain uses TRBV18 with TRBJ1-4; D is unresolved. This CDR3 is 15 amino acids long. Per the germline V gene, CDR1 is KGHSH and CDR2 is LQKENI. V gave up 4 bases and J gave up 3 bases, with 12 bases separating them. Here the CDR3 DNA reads TGTGCCAGCTCACGTGGAAGGGTACCTAATGAAAAACTGTTTTTT. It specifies CASSRGRVPNEKLFF. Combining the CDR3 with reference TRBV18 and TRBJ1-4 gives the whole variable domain NAGVMQNPRHLVRRRGQEARLRCSPMKGHSHVYWYRQLPEEGLKFMVYLQKENIIDESGMPKERFSAEFPKEGPSILRIQQVVRGDSAAYFCASSRGRVPNEKLFFGSGTQLSVL.